The sequence of this TCR beta chain was determined in a study of immune heterogeneity within non-small cell lung tumors. Amplification of TCR beta CDR3 was performed by multiplex PCR with 32 V and 13 J primers. One entry per CDR3 protein results from TCRdb running MiXCR on the multiplex PCR reads. Of roughly 4,700 distinct CDR3 sequences listed, around 33% are singletons. CDR3 length equals 13 residues. Germline V gives CDR1 SQVTM, CDR2 ANQGSEA. V dropped 3 bases and J dropped 2 bases, with 7 bases sitting between them. Genomic DNA from bulk tumor acted as the template, and around 600 ng was loaded per sample. Surgeons took several biopsies per primary tumor, spaced far apart, during surgery. Patients went through curative surgery, and their non-small cell lung cancer was untreated and newly diagnosed.

Source material: lung tumor tissue. This receptor was obtained from a woman aged 45-59 years with non-small cell lung cancer. J is TRBJ2-2 and V is TRBV29-1, with unresolved D. As DNA, the CDR3 is TGCAGCGTTGAGAGGTTAAACACCGGGGAGCTGTTTTTT. Protein product: CSVERLNTGELFF.